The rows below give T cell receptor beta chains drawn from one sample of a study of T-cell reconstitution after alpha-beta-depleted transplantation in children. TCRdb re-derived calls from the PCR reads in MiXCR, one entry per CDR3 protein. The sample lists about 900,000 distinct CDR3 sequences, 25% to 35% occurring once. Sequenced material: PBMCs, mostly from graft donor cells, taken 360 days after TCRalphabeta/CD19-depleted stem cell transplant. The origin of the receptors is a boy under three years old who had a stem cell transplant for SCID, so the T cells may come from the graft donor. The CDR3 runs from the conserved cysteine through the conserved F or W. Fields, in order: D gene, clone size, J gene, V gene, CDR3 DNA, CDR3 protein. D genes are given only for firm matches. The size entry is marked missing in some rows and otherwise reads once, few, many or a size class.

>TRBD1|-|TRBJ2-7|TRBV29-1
TGCAGCGTTGTGACAGGGTCGGGCGAGCAGTACTTC
CSVVTGSGEQYF
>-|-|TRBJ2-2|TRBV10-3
TGTGCCATCAGTGATGGGACCCCCGGGGCCGGCGGGGAGCTGTTTTTT
CAISDGTPGAGGELFF
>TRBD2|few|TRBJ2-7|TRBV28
TGTGCCAGCAGTTCTTCAGGATTCGGGGGGGCCGACGAGCAGTACTTC
CASSSSGFGGADEQYF
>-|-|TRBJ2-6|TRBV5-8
TGTGCCAGCAGCTTCGCAGGGGGGTTTAATGGGGCCAACGTCCTGACTTTC
CASSFAGGFNGANVLTF
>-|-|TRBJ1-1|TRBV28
TGTGCCAGCAGTTGGGCCAGGGGGAACACTGAAGCTTTCTTT
CASSWARGNTEAFF
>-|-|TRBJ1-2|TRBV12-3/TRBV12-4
TGTGCCAGCAGTCCCCAACAGGATCGCTATGGCTACACCTTC
CASSPQQDRYGYTF
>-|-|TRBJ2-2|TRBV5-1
TGCGCCAGCAGCTTGATGAGCGGCGGGAACACCGGGGAGCTGTTTTTT
CASSLMSGGNTGELFF
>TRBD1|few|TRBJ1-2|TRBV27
TGTGCCAGTACAAAGAAAATGACAGGGACGGAGTCCTATGGCTACACCTTC
CASTKKMTGTESYGYTF
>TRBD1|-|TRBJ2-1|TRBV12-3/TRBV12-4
TGTGCCAGCAGCACCCGGGACAGAAGCCCCAATGAGCAGTTCTTC
CASSTRDRSPNEQFF
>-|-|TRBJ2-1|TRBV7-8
TGTGCCAGCAGCCCAACTCACTCCTACAATGAGCAGTTCTTC
CASSPTHSYNEQFF
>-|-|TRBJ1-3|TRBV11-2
TGTGCCAGCAGCTTAGGGGGCTCGACCGGAAACACCATATATTTT
CASSLGGSTGNTIYF
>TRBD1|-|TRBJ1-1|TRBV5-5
TGTGCCAGCAGGCGGACAGGGGCGAACACTGAAGCTTTCTTT
CASRRTGANTEAFF
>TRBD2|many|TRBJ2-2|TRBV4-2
TGTGCCAGCAGCCAAGGACTGGGACTAGCTAACACCGGGGAGCTGTTTTTT
CASSQGLGLANTGELFF
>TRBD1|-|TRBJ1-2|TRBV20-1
TGCAGTGAGACAGGGTATCGGGCATATGGCTACACCTTC
CSETGYRAYGYTF
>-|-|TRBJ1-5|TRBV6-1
TGTGCCAGCAGGAGGACTGCCGGCAATCAGCCCCAGCATTTT
CASRRTAGNQPQHF
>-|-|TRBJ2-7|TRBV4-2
TGTGCCAGCAGCCAAGATAGAAATCGGGGCAGTTCCTACGAGCAGTACTTC
CASSQDRNRGSSYEQYF
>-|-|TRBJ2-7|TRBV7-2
TGTGCCAGCAGCTCGGCTTTATACGAGCAGTACTTC
CASSSALYEQYF
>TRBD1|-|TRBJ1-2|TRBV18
TGTGCCAGCTCACCTCGACAGGGCCGGTATGGCTACACCTTC
CASSPRQGRYGYTF
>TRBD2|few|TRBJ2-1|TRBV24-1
TGTGCCACCAGCCGAAAAATTCTAGCGGATGAGCAGTTCTTC
CATSRKILADEQFF
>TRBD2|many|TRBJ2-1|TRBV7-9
TGTGCCAGCAGCTCCCTAGCGGCCTCCTACAATGAGCAGTTCTTC
CASSSLAASYNEQFF
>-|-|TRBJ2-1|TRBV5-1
TGCGCCAGCAGGGGGGAGGAATTGCTATCAAATGAGCAGTTCTTC
CASRGEELLSNEQFF
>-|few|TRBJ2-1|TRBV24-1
TGTGCCACCAGTGGATTCGTGGGGGAGCAGTTCTTC
CATSGFVGEQFF
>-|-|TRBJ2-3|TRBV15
TGTGCCACCAGCAGAGACCTAGCACGCACAGATACGCAGTATTTT
CATSRDLARTDTQYF
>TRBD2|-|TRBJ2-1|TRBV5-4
TGTGCCAGCAGCTTGCGACGCACTAGCGGGGTAGGGTCCTACAATGAGCAGTTCTTC
CASSLRRTSGVGSYNEQFF